This is a list of T cell receptor beta chains from one sample in a study of blood T cell repertoires in COVID-19. Only in-frame clones appear in the TCRdb table, and some are missing; sequencing was by immunoSEQ multiplex PCR. Of more than 300,000 clones in the sample, 85% to 90% are singletons; the top ten hold roughly 6.3%. Source material: peripheral blood. The receptors derive from a woman between 50 and 59 years old with COVID-19, enrolled during active disease. Both conserved end residues are part of each CDR3. Fields, in order: clone size, V gene, CDR3 length, D gene, J gene, CDR3 DNA, CDR3 protein. The D gene is left open where the match is weak. Expanded clones get a size class; other rows say once, few or many, or leave the size out.

>NA|TRBV6-1|16|TRBD2|TRBJ2-4
TGTGCCAGCAGTGTGGGGACTAGCGGAGCCAAAAACATTCAGTACTTC
CASSVGTSGAKNIQYF
>NA|TRBV2|16|NA|TRBJ2-1
TGTGCCAGCAGCAACACACTAGCTCCTACCTACAATGAGCAGTTCTTC
CASSNTLAPTYNEQFF
>NA|TRBV19|16|TRBD1|TRBJ2-6
TGTGCCAGTAGTGTAAAGGGGGCGCTAGGGGCCAACGTCCTGACTTTC
CASSVKGALGANVLTF
>NA|TRBV5-4|17|TRBD1|TRBJ1-2
TGTGCCAGCAGCTCAGAGTTATCGGACCACAGGGGGGATGGCTACACCTTC
CASSSELSDHRGDGYTF
>NA|TRBV2|13|NA|TRBJ1-5
TGTGCCAGCACAGGGGCGACTTCAGGGCCCCAGCATTTT
CASTGATSGPQHF
>NA|TRBV19|14|NA|TRBJ2-2
TGTGCCAGTAGTATAGTCCATACGGGCGGGGAGCTGTTTTTT
CASSIVHTGGELFF
>NA|TRBV30|15|TRBD2|TRBJ2-3
TGTGCCTGGTTGACACTAGCGGACCGCACAGATACGCAGTATTTT
CAWLTLADRTDTQYF
>NA|TRBV18|14|NA|TRBJ2-3
TGTGCCAGCGTAGGGCAGGGGTTCGGAGATACGCAGTATTTT
CASVGQGFGDTQYF
>NA|TRBV11-2|15|TRBD2|TRBJ2-3
TGTGCCAGCAGCAAAGGGGTAGCGGGAGGGGATACGCAGTATTTT
CASSKGVAGGDTQYF
>NA|TRBV28|15|NA|TRBJ2-1
TGTGCCAGCAGTCCCCAGGGGAGCTCCTACAATGAGCAGTTCTTC
CASSPQGSSYNEQFF
>once|TRBV18|14|NA|TRBJ2-3
TGTGCCAGCTCATACCTCGGAGGGGCAGATACGCAGTATTTT
CASSYLGGADTQYF
>NA|TRBV30|13|NA|TRBJ1-2
TGTGCCTGGACCGCTCAGGGCCGGGGGGGCTACACCTTC
CAWTAQGRGGYTF
>NA|TRBV3-1/TRBV3-2|15|NA|TRBJ1-2
TGTGCCAGCAGCCAAGTTCCCTTCTCCAACTATGGCTACACCTTC
CASSQVPFSNYGYTF
>NA|TRBV7-7|13|NA|TRBJ1-3
TGTGCTAGCAGCTTGGCGACTGGAAACACTATATATTTT
CASSLATGNTIYF
>NA|TRBV5-4|15|NA|TRBJ1-1
TGTGCCAGCAGCTCGTACCAGGGGTGGGACACTGAAGCTTTCTTT
CASSSYQGWDTEAFF
>NA|TRBV6-5|15|NA|TRBJ1-2
TGTGCCAGCAGTTACTTAGGGGGGGAAGAGCGTGGCTACACCTTC
CASSYLGGEERGYTF
>NA|TRBV7-6|14|NA|TRBJ1-5
TGTGCCAGCAGCTTATCAGGGGTTACGGAGCCCCAGCATTTT
CASSLSGVTEPQHF
>NA|TRBV19|13|NA|TRBJ1-5
TGTGCCAGTAGTAGGGAGGGCAATCAGCCCCAGCATTTT
CASSREGNQPQHF
>NA|TRBV7-8|14|NA|TRBJ2-7
TGTGCCAGCAGCTTATCGTGGAGGACCTACGAGCAGTACTTC
CASSLSWRTYEQYF
>NA|TRBV7-2|15|NA|TRBJ2-2
TGTGCCAGCCGATCGACAGCAAGTAACACCGGGGAGCTGTTTTTT
CASRSTASNTGELFF
>NA|TRBV27|16|TRBD1|TRBJ2-1
TGTGCCAGCAGTTCCAACCGGGACAGATTTTACAATGAGCAGTTCTTC
CASSSNRDRFYNEQFF
>NA|TRBV19|17|TRBD1|TRBJ1-5
TGTGCCAGTAGTATTTATAGACAGGGGTATAGCAATCAGCCCCAGCATTTT
CASSIYRQGYSNQPQHF
>once|TRBV19|12|TRBD1|TRBJ1-5
TGTGCCAGCAAACAGGGGGCCCAGCCCCAGCATTTT
CASKQGAQPQHF
>NA|TRBV6-2/TRBV6-3|14|NA|TRBJ1-5
TGTGCCAGCAGCCCTACTTGGGCGGGTCAGCCCCAGCATTTT
CASSPTWAGQPQHF
>NA|TRBV18|12|NA|TRBJ2-5
TGTGCCAGCTCACCACTAACTGAGACCCAGTACTTC
CASSPLTETQYF
>NA|TRBV6-5|13|TRBD1|TRBJ2-2
TGTGCCGTGGACAGGCTGAACACCGGGGAGCTGTTTTTT
CAVDRLNTGELFF
>NA|TRBV7-3|13|NA|TRBJ2-4
TGTGCCAGCAGCTATAATGCAGGGAACATTCAGTACTTC
CASSYNAGNIQYF
>NA|TRBV27|14|NA|TRBJ2-7
TGTGCCAGCAGTTTATACGGGAGCTCCTACGAGCAGTACTTC
CASSLYGSSYEQYF
>NA|TRBV27|15|TRBD2|TRBJ2-2
TGTGCCAGCAGTTTTGGCGGGAGTAGCACCGGGGAGCTGTTTTTT
CASSFGGSSTGELFF
>few|TRBV2|16|TRBD1|TRBJ1-6
TGTGCCAGCACCCAACACCCGACAGGGGAGCATTCACCCCTCCACTTT
CASTQHPTGEHSPLHF
>NA|TRBV19|17|NA|TRBJ1-6
TGTGCCAGTAGTATAGATAACAGGTCCGTCGGAAATTCACCCCTCCACTTT
CASSIDNRSVGNSPLHF
>NA|TRBV7-2|14|NA|TRBJ1-2
TGTGCCAGCAGCTTAGGGTCGGGAAACTATGGCTACACCTTC
CASSLGSGNYGYTF
>NA|TRBV7-8|14|NA|TRBJ2-3
TGTGCCAGCAGCTTAAATCCTAGCGCAGATACGCAGTATTTT
CASSLNPSADTQYF
>NA|TRBV28|13|NA|TRBJ1-1
TGTGCCAGCAGTTTAGTAGGGGACACTGAAGCTTTCTTT
CASSLVGDTEAFF
>NA|TRBV7-2|17|TRBD1|TRBJ1-5
TGTGCCAGCAGCTTAGTGTCCACAGGGGGCGGCAATCAGCCCCAGCATTTT
CASSLVSTGGGNQPQHF
>NA|TRBV30|16|TRBD2|TRBJ2-6
TGTGCCTGGGAGCCGGGACTAGCGGGAGGGGGGGCGGTCCTGACTTTC
CAWEPGLAGGGAVLTF
>NA|TRBV18|13|NA|TRBJ2-4
TGTGCCAGCTCACTTATAGCCAAAAACATTCAGTACTTC
CASSLIAKNIQYF
>NA|TRBV19|14|NA|TRBJ1-1
TGTGCCAGTAGCGCGCAGGGGATCCACACTGAAGCTTTCTTT
CASSAQGIHTEAFF
>NA|TRBV19|15|NA|TRBJ2-1
TGTGCCAGTAGTGGTACAGGGCGGCCCTACAATGAGCAGTTCTTC
CASSGTGRPYNEQFF
>NA|TRBV10-3|14|TRBD2|TRBJ2-7
TGTGCCACCAGGACTAGCGGGATACAGTACGAGCAGTACTTC
CATRTSGIQYEQYF
>NA|TRBV18|15|NA|TRBJ1-2
TGTGCCAGCTCACGGACGGATCAGGGTATCTATGGCTACACCTTC
CASSRTDQGIYGYTF
>NA|TRBV2|15|NA|TRBJ1-1
TGTGCCAGCAGTGAGGGATTCGGGATGAACACTGAAGCTTTCTTT
CASSEGFGMNTEAFF
>NA|TRBV18|13|NA|TRBJ2-7
TGTGCCAGCTCCCCCGCGAACGGTTACGAGCAGTACTTC
CASSPANGYEQYF
>NA|TRBV7-9|16|NA|TRBJ2-3
TGTGCCAGCAGCTTTTTAGAGGGAGTGAGCACAGATACGCAGTATTTT
CASSFLEGVSTDTQYF
>NA|TRBV27|13|NA|TRBJ2-7
TGTGCCAGTTGGACTCTAGCTCCCTACGAGCAGTACTTC
CASWTLAPYEQYF
>NA|TRBV6-1|15|NA|TRBJ2-5
TGTGCCAGCAGTGAAGCGCTTAGGACAGAGGAGACCCAGTACTTC
CASSEALRTEETQYF
>NA|TRBV19|12|NA|TRBJ2-7
TGTGCCAGTACGGGGTATGACTACGAGCAGTACTTC
CASTGYDYEQYF
>NA|TRBV5-1|21|TRBD2|TRBJ2-1
TGCGCCAGCAGCTTACCCAGAATAGCGGGACTAAGTACGGGCTCCTACAATGAGCAGTTCTTC
CASSLPRIAGLSTGSYNEQFF
>NA|TRBV7-9|15|NA|TRBJ2-7
TGTGCCAGCAGCTTAGTACTACGGGGAAGCTACGAGCAGTACTTC
CASSLVLRGSYEQYF
>NA|TRBV19|19|TRBD2|TRBJ2-1
TGTGCCAGTAGTAAAACGTACGGTGCGGGAGGGGCCCCCTACAATGAGCAGTTCTTC
CASSKTYGAGGAPYNEQFF
>NA|TRBV4-1|15|TRBD1|TRBJ2-7
TGCGCCAGCAGCTACTTCCAGGGGGCTAACTACGAGCAGTACTTC
CASSYFQGANYEQYF
>NA|TRBV19|16|TRBD2|TRBJ2-3
TGTGCCAGTAGTATTCGCCTAGCGGGAGGCGGAGATACGCAGTATTTT
CASSIRLAGGGDTQYF